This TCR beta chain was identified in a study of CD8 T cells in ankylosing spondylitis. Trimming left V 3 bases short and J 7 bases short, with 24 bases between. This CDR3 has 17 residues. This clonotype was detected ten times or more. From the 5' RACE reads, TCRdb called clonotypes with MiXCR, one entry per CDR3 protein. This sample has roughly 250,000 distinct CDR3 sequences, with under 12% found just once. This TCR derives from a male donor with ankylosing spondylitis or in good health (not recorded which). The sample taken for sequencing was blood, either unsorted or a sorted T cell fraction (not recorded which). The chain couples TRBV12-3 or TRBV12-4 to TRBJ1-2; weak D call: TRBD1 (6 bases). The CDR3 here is CASSFGDHRERRVGYTF. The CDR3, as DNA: TGTGCCAGCAGTTTCGGGGACCACAGGGAACGAAGGGTTGGCTACACCTTC.